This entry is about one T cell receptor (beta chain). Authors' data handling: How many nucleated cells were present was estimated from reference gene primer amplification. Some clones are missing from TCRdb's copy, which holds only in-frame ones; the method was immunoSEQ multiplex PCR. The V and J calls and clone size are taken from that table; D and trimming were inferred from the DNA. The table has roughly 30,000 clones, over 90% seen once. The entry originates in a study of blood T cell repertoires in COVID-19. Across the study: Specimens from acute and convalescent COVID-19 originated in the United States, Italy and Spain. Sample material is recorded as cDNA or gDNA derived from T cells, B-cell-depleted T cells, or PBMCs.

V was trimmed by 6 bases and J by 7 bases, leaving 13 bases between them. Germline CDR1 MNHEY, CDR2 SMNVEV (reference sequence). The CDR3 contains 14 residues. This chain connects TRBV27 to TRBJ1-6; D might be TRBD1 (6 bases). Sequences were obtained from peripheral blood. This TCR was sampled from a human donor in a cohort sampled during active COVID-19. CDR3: CASRYPQGNSPLHF. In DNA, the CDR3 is TGTGCCAGCAGATACCCGCAGGGGAATTCACCCCTCCACTTT.